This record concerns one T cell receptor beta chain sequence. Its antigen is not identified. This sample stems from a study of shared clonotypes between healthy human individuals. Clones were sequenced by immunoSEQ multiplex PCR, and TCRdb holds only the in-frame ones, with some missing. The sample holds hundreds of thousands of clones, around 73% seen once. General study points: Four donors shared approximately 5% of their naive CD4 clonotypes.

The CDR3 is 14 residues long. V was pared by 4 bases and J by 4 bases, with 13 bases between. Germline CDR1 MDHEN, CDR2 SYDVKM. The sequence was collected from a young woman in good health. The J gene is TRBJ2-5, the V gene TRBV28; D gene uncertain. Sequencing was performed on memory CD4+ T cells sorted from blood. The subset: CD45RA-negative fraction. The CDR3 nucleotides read TGTGCCAGCAGTTCCCAGTTTCCAGTAGAGACCCAGTACTTC. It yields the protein CASSSQFPVETQYF.